The 30 T cell receptor beta chains presented below share a single source sample, sequenced in a study of blood T cell repertoires in COVID-19. Data came from immunoSEQ multiplex PCR; TCRdb stores just in-frame clones and leaves some out. Of about 370,000 clones in the sample, roughly 90% are singletons; the top ten hold about 2.9%. The sample consisted of peripheral blood. The receptors originated from a young woman with COVID-19, enrolled during active disease.

This clone appeared once. The V call is TRBV11-2, the J call TRBJ2-1, with D possibly being TRBD2 (5 bases). The CDR3 has 15 residues. Looked up from germline, CDR1 is SGHAT and CDR2 is FQNNGV. V was pared by 2 bases and J by 8 bases, with 16 bases between. CDR3 protein: CASSLRTAGGDEQFF. CDR3 DNA sequence: TGTGCCAGCAGCTTACGGACTGCAGGCGGCGATGAGCAGTTCTTC.

The rearrangement uses TRBV2 and TRBJ2-2, with a weak D call TRBD2 (5 bases). Germline loops: CDR1 SNHLY, CDR2 FYNNEI. This CDR3 spans 14 amino acids. The V end was cut by 8 bases, the J end by 0 bases, with 10 bases between. CDR3 bases: TGTGCCAGCGAGGGCAGCACGAACACCGGGGAGCTGTTTTTT. Amino acid sequence: CASEGSTNTGELFF.

The V and J genes are TRBV6-5 and TRBJ1-1; the D is unclear. V was shortened by 6 bases and J by 6 bases, with 11 bases between the two germline ends. The germline V gene encodes CDR1 MNHEY and CDR2 SVGAGI. The CDR3 has 12 amino acids. The CDR3 sequence: CASSTPGSEAFF. The DNA of the CDR3 is TGTGCCAGCAGCACACCGGGGTCTGAAGCTTTCTTT.

The chain links TRBV24-1 to TRBJ2-2; unclear D gene. V gave up 3 bases and J gave up 2 bases, with 9 bases separating them. Germline CDR1 is KGHDR and CDR2 is SFDVKD. The CDR3 is made up of 15 amino acids. Here the CDR3 reads CATSDRHRNTGELFF. In DNA, the CDR3 is TGTGCCACCAGTGATAGACACAGAAACACCGGGGAGCTGTTTTTT.

This clone was picked up a small number of times. The V and J genes are TRBV27 and TRBJ1-6, with no clear D. The CDR3 is made up of 17 amino acids. V lost 8 bases and J lost 5, with 22 bases in between. Germline V CDR1 and CDR2: MNHEY, SMNVEV (reference sequence). CDR3 sequence: CASAEAPHRNNNSPLHF. The CDR3, as DNA: TGTGCCAGCGCCGAGGCTCCACACCGTAATAATAATTCACCCCTCCACTTT.

The chain joins TRBV28 to TRBJ1-5, with D uncertain. The germline V gene has CDR1 MDHEN and CDR2 SYDVKM. The CDR3 consists of 12 residues. Trimming pared 9 bases from V and 3 bases from J, leaving 9 bases between. The DNA for the CDR3 is TGTGCCAGTCAGGTCAACAATCAGCCCCAGCATTTT. Its translation is CASQVNNQPQHF.

The V and J genes are TRBV25-1 and TRBJ2-5; possible D gene TRBD1, 5 bases. The CDR3 loop spans 15 amino acids. Per the germline V gene, CDR1 is MGHDK and CDR2 is SYGVNS. V was pared by 1 base and J by 3 bases, with 12 bases between. DNA of the CDR3: TGTGCCAGCAGTGAATTGCAGGGAATAAAAGAGACCCAGTACTTC. Amino acid sequence: CASSELQGIKETQYF.

This clone was observed once. The gene calls are TRBV6-5 and TRBJ2-5; 7 bases match TRBD2. CDR1 and CDR2 from the germline V gene are MNHEY and SVGAGI. CDR3 length: 15 amino acids. V was pared by 11 bases and J by 2 bases, with 14 bases of the junction left unmatched. This CDR3 is CASTEASGPQETQYF. The DNA of the CDR3 is TGTGCCTCAACCGAGGCTAGCGGACCTCAAGAGACCCAGTACTTC.

This clone was counted a single time. The rearrangement joins TRBV19 to TRBJ2-7; 7 bases map to TRBD1. The V gene's germline CDR1 is LNHDA and CDR2 SQIVND (reference sequence). The CDR3 runs 15 residues. V shed 3 bases and J 3 bases; nucleotides not matched to a gene: 8. CDR3 sequence: CASSMMGRGFYEQYF. For the CDR3, the DNA is TGTGCCAGTAGTATGATGGGCAGGGGGTTCTACGAGCAGTACTTC.

The chain recombines TRBV18 with TRBJ2-7; TRBD1 aligns across 7 bases. Per germline, CDR1 KGHSH and CDR2 LQKENI. With 3 bases clipped from V and 6 bases from J, the junction kept 11 bases outside the gene matches. This CDR3 region has 15 residues. CDR3 DNA: TGTGCCAGCTCACCCCTCGAGGGGGCGCCGGTCGAGCAGTACTTC. Residues: CASSPLEGAPVEQYF.

This chain links TRBV11-3 with TRBJ1-2; 11 bases align to TRBD1. CDR1 SGHNT and CDR2 YENEEA come from the germline V gene. The CDR3 loop spans 14 amino acids. V gave up 5 bases and J gave up 6 bases; unmatched junction bases: 5. CDR3 amino acids: CASSLDRGRDGYTF. The DNA of the CDR3 is TGTGCCAGCAGCCTGGACAGGGGGCGGGATGGCTACACCTTC.

This chain uses TRBV4-3 with TRBJ2-7; no definite D call. This CDR3 region has 15 residues. Per germline, CDR1 LGHNA and CDR2 YSLEER. Trimming stripped 4 bases from V and 2 bases from J, with 15 bases between. The CDR3 loop is CASSPRTFGPYEQYF. The CDR3 DNA is TGCGCCAGCAGCCCCCGCACGTTCGGTCCCTACGAGCAGTACTTC.

The genes are TRBV5-4 and TRBJ2-5, with 9 bases identical to TRBD2. Looked up from germline, CDR1 is SGHNT and CDR2 is YYREEE (reference sequence). Trimming removed 4 bases from V and 2 bases from J; junction bases left unmatched: 0. This CDR3 spans 13 amino acids. CDR3: CASSAGGQETQYF. In DNA form, the CDR3 reads TGTGCCAGCAGCGCGGGGGGGCAAGAGACCCAGTACTTC.

This chain joins TRBV6-2 or TRBV6-3 and TRBJ1-1; 7 nucleotides align to TRBD1. Germline trimming cut 8 bases from V and 1 base from J; bases unmatched to any gene: 4. CDR3 length equals 13 residues. The germline gives CDR1 MNHEY, CDR2 SVGEGT. CDR3 bases: TGTGCCAGCTGCCGACAGGGGAACACTGAAGCTTTCTTT. Translation gives CASCRQGNTEAFF.

The V and J genes are TRBV7-8 and TRBJ2-7; tentatively, D is TRBD2 (6 bases). V was cut by 5 bases and J by 7 bases, with 15 bases left in between. The CDR3 covers 13 residues. Germline V gives CDR1 SGHVS, CDR2 FQNEAQ. In DNA, the CDR3 is TGTGCCAGCAGCCTCGTCGGGGGTCGGGAGCAGTACTTC. Protein: CASSLVGGREQYF.

The chain recombines TRBV4-3 with TRBJ1-2; D remains unclear. Germline CDR1 and CDR2: LGHNA and YSLEER. V lost 2 bases and J 2 bases, leaving 15 bases between the germline ends. This CDR3 has 16 amino acids. The CDR3 loop reads CASSQIRSARNYGYTF. In DNA form, the CDR3 reads TGCGCCAGCAGCCAAATTCGATCTGCCAGAAACTATGGCTACACCTTC.

The chain carries TRBV3-1 (or the pseudogene TRBV3-2) and TRBJ2-2, with D uncertain. Germline V lookup: CDR1 LGHDT, CDR2 YNNKEL (reference sequence). The CDR3 contains 14 residues. Trimming pared 0 bases from V and 7 bases from J, leaving 9 bases between. Here the CDR3 reads CASSQDRAFGELFF. The CDR3 nucleotides read TGTGCCAGCAGCCAAGATCGAGCCTTCGGGGAGCTGTTTTTT.

The chain couples TRBV7-9 to TRBJ2-5; 10 bases align to TRBD2. V dropped 0 bases and J dropped 5; count of bases not matched to a gene: 6. From germline, CDR1 is SEHNR and CDR2 FQNEAQ (reference sequence). The CDR3 consists of 16 residues. DNA of the CDR3: TGTGCCAGCAGCTTAGCGATCAGCGGGAGGGGTGAGACCCAGTACTTC. This gives the protein CASSLAISGRGETQYF.

The chain joins TRBV6-5 to TRBJ2-3; D ambiguous. The CDR3 has 14 amino acids. Germline CDR1 MNHEY, CDR2 SVGAGI. V lost 0 bases to trimming and J lost 6 bases, with 10 bases between them. Here the CDR3 DNA reads TGTGCCAGCAGTTACTCGAGCGCCGGGGATACGCAGTATTTT. It specifies CASSYSSAGDTQYF.

The chain employs TRBV19 and TRBJ1-6; tentatively, D is TRBD1 (5 bases). V shed 5 bases and J shed 3 bases, with 8 bases lying between them. The CDR3 runs to 14 residues. Germline assignment: CDR1 LNHDA and CDR2 SQIVND (reference sequence). The chain's CDR3 is CASSADSYNSPLHF. The CDR3 DNA reads TGTGCCAGTAGTGCCGACAGCTATAATTCACCCCTCCACTTT.

This chain uses TRBV13 with TRBJ2-7; 8 bases align to TRBD1. This CDR3 has 15 residues. The V segment lost 1 base and the J segment 2 bases; nucleotides outside the gene matches: 4. Germline CDR1 and CDR2: PRHDT and FYEKMQ (reference sequence). CDR3 DNA: TGTGCCAGCAGCTTAGAAGGGACAGGTGCCTACGAGCAGTACTTC. It is translated as CASSLEGTGAYEQYF. The whole variable domain, filled in from reference TRBV13 and TRBJ2-7, reads AAGVIQSPRHLIKEKRETATLKCYPIPRHDTVYWYQQGPGQDPQFLISFYEKMQSDKGSIPDRFSAQQFSDYHSELNMSSLELGDSALYFCASSLEGTGAYEQYFGPGTRLTVT.

As for this clone: One end of the junction is discordant with germline, which a read error may explain. The chain links TRBV7-7 to TRBJ2-1; 9 bases are a match to TRBD2. This CDR3 is built from 16 residues. The germline V gene encodes CDR1 SSHAT and CDR2 FNYEAQ (reference sequence). The CDR3 bases are TGTGCTAGCAGCTTAAACCCTAGCGGGACGGGAAATGAGCAGTTCTTC. It yields the protein CASSLNPSGTGNEQFF.

The rearrangement links TRBV6-4 to TRBJ2-3; 13 positions match TRBD2. CDR3 size: 16 residues. Per germline, CDR1 MRHNA and CDR2 SNTAGT. The J segment lost 1 base and the V segment lost 4 bases, leaving 2 bases of the junction unmatched. DNA of the CDR3: TGTGCCAGCAGTGTTGGGACTAGCGGGGGCACAGATACGCAGTATTTT. Amino acids: CASSVGTSGGTDTQYF.

The rearrangement joins TRBV30 to TRBJ2-1; TRBD2 agrees at 8 bases. The ends lost 1 base at V and 10 bases at J; junction bases unmatched: 6. Germline values: CDR1 GTSNPN, CDR2 SVGIG (reference sequence). This CDR3 is built from 13 residues. CDR3 sequence: CAWSAGGSDEQFF. The CDR3 region has the DNA TGTGCCTGGAGTGCGGGAGGGTCCGACGAGCAGTTCTTC.

The CDR3 sequence: CASSMSTGRDQPQHF. The CDR3 DNA is TGTGCCAGTAGTATGTCGACCGGCAGGGATCAGCCCCAGCATTTT. This rearrangement joins TRBV19 to TRBJ1-5, with D possibly being TRBD1 (5 bases). The CDR3 spans 15 residues. The germline V gene has CDR1 LNHDA and CDR2 SQIVND (reference sequence). V lost 3 bases, J lost 5 bases, and 14 bases lay in between.

The rearrangement links TRBV19 to TRBJ1-2; D not resolved. This CDR3 spans 15 amino acids. Germline CDR1 reads LNHDA; CDR2 reads SQIVND (reference sequence). Deletions cut 4 bases from V and 7 bases from J, with 19 bases between. The CDR3 loop is CASSNNRGEPSGYTF. The CDR3 nucleotides are TGTGCCAGTAGTAATAACCGCGGGGAACCCTCTGGCTACACCTTC.

The rearrangement uses TRBV10-1 and TRBJ1-5; the D gene is possibly TRBD1 (5 bases). Trimming removed 6 bases at V and 6 bases at J, with 12 bases between. The germline V gene encodes CDR1 WNHNN and CDR2 SYGVQD (reference sequence). This CDR3 has 13 amino acids. The CDR3 sequence: CASSLGHLQPQHF. The DNA for the CDR3 is TGCGCCAGCAGCCTCGGACACCTTCAGCCCCAGCATTTT.

This clone was observed a few times. The V call is TRBV18, the J call TRBJ2-1, with TRBD1 matching 9 bases. Germline V gene lookup returns CDR1 KGHSH and CDR2 LQKENI. The V and J ends lost 6 bases and 4 bases, in that order; junction bases with no gene match: 7. CDR3 size: 15 residues. The CDR3 is CASSGQGDLYNEQFF. The DNA of the CDR3 is TGTGCCAGCTCGGGACAGGGCGATTTATACAATGAGCAGTTCTTC.

CDR3 amino acids: CASSLGGIQGAYNEQFF. The DNA for the CDR3 is TGTGCCAGCAGCTTGGGTGGTATTCAGGGGGCCTACAATGAGCAGTTCTTC. The V and J genes are TRBV5-4 and TRBJ2-1, with TRBD1 matching over 7 bases. Germline assignment: CDR1 SGHNT and CDR2 YYREEE (reference sequence). V was pared by 0 bases and J by 2 bases, with 8 bases of the junction left unmatched. This CDR3 spans 17 amino acids.

J is TRBJ1-3 and V is TRBV5-6; no definite D call. Trimming left V 4 bases short and J 10 bases short, with 18 bases between. This CDR3 contains 14 residues. Germline V gene sequence: CDR1 SGHDT, CDR2 YYEEEE. CDR3 DNA sequence: TGTGCCAGCAGCCCGGCGACGACAAGTATGACCATATATTTT. As protein: CASSPATTSMTIYF.